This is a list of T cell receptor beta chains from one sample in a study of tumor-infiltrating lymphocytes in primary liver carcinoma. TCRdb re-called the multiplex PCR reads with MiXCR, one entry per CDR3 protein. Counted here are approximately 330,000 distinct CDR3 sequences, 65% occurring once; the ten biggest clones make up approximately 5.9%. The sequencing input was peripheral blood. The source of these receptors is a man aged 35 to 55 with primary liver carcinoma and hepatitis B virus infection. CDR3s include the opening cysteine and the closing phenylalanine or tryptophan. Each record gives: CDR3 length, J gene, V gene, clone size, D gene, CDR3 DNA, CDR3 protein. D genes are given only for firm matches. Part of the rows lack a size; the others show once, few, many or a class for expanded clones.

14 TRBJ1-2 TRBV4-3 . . TGCGCCTACAGCCAAGACAGAATTAACTATGGCTACACCTTC CAYSQDRINYGYTF
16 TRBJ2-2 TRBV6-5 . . TGTGCCAGCAGTTACGGGTCTCAGATGAACACCCGGGAGCTGTTTTTT CASSYGSQMNTRELFF
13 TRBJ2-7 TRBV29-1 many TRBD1 TGCAGCGTTACCTTGGACAGGGGTCGCGAGCAGTACTTC CSVTLDRGREQYF
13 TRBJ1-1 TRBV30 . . TGTGCCTGGAGTGTACTGAGGGCCACTGAAGCTTTCTTT CAWSVLRATEAFF
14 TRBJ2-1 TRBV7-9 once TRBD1 TGTGCCCGCAGGGTACCGGGACAGAACAATGAGCAGTTCTTC CARRVPGQNNEQFF
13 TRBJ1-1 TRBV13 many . TGTGCCAGCAGCCGGAGAGAGGACACTGAAGCTTTCTTT CASSRREDTEAFF
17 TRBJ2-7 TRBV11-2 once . TGTGCCAGCACATCTCTTCCCGGGTCGCGGGGCTCCAACGAGCAGTGCTTC CASTSLPGSRGSNEQCF
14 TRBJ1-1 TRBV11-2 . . TGTGCCAGCAGCCCCGGACGGATGACCACTGAGGCTTTCTTT CASSPGRMTTEAFF
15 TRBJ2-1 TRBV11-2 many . TGTGCCAGCAGCCCTGACCCTAGGGGTCACAATGAGCAGTTCTTC CASSPDPRGHNEQFF
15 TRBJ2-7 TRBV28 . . TGTGCCAGCAGTCCTCAGGGGATAGGTTCCTACGAGCAGTACTTC CASSPQGIGSYEQYF
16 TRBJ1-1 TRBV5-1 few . TGCGCCAGCAGCTTGGTTCGGGGGTTCGGGAACACTGAAGCTTTCTTT CASSLVRGFGNTEAFF
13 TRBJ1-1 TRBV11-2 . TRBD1 TGTGCCAGCAGCGGCGACAGGGTAGCTGAAGCTTTCTTT CASSGDRVAEAFF
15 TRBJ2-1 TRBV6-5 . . TGTGCCAACAGTCCGGGACCACTGACACGCAATGAGCAATTCTTC CANSPGPLTRNEQFF
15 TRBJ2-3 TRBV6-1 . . TGTGCCAGCAGTGAAGCGCGGTACGAGACAGATACGCAGTATTTT CASSEARYETDTQYF
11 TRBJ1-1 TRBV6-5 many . TGTGCCAGCACCAAGGGGGGGTGGGCTTTCTTT CASTKGGWAFF
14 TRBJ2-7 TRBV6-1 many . TGTGCCAGCAGTGAAATAACCGGGACCTACGAGCAGTACTTC CASSEITGTYEQYF
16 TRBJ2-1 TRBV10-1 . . TGCGCCAGCAGTGGGGGACGGGCGGACCTTGGGAATGAGCAGTTCTTC CASSGGRADLGNEQFF
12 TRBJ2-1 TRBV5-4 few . TGTGCCAGCAGCTTCAATGAGTTTGAGCAGTTCTTC CASSFNEFEQFF
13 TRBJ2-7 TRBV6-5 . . TGTGCCAGCAATGTCGGGAGTAGATACGAGCAGTACTTC CASNVGSRYEQYF
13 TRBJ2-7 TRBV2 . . TGTGCCAGCAGTGAAAGGCTCGTCCTCGAGCAGTACTTC CASSERLVLEQYF
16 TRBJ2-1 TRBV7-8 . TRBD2 TGTGCCAGCAGCCCTCGGACTAGCGGAGACTACGATGAGCAGTTCTTC CASSPRTSGDYDEQFF
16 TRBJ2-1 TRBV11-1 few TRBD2 TGTGCTAGCAGCTCGGACACCGGGACTAGAGTCAGTGAGCAGTTCTTC CASSSDTGTRVSEQFF
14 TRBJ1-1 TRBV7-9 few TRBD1 TGTGCCAGCAGCCGAGGGGGCATTGGCACTGAAGCTTTCTTT CASSRGGIGTEAFF
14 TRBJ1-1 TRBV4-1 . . TGCGCCAGCAGTCAAAGGGACACGGACACTGAAGCTTTCTTT CASSQRDTDTEAFF
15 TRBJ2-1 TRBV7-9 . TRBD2 TGTGCCAGCAACCCTCCGGGACTAGCGGGAGTCGAGCAGTTCTTC CASNPPGLAGVEQFF
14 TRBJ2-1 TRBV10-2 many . TGCGCCAGCAGTGAACAGGGCTCCTACAATGAGCAGTTCTTC CASSEQGSYNEQFF
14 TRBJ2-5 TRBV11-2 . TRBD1 TGCGCCAGCAGCTCCGGGACAGTCCAAGGGACCCAGTACTTC CASSSGTVQGTQYF
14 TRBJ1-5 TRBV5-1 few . TGCGCCAGCAGCGAAGGACAGATCAATCAGCCCCAGCATTTT CASSEGQINQPQHF
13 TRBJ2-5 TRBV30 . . TGTGCCTGGAGTGTAGTGTTCCAAGAGACCCAGTACTTC CAWSVVFQETQYF
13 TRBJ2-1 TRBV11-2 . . TGTGCCAGGAGCTCTGATGGAGCGAATGAGCAGTTCTTC CARSSDGANEQFF
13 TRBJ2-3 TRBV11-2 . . TGTGCCATCAGCAGTTGGATCACAGATACGCAGTATTTT CAISSWITDTQYF
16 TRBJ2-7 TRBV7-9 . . TGTGCCAGGAGCTTCTCTTTAAGCGGAGAGGGATACGAGCAGTACTTC CARSFSLSGEGYEQYF
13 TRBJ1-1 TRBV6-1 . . TGTGCCAGCAGTGATGGTAGGAACACTGAAGCTTTCTTT CASSDGRNTEAFF
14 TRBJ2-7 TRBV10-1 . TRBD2 TGCGCCAGCAGTGCCAGCGGGAGCTCCTACGAGCACTACTTC CASSASGSSYEHYF
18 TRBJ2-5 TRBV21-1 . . TGTGCCAGCAGCAAAGTCTTATACGGGACGGCGTACCAAGAGACCCAGTACTTC CASSKVLYGTAYQETQYF
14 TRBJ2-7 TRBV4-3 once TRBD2 TGCACCAGCAGCCAGGGACTAGCCACCTACGAGCAGTACTTC CTSSQGLATYEQYF
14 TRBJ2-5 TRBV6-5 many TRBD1 TGTGCCAGTAAGACAGGGCTGGGACAAGAGACCCAGTACTTC CASKTGLGQETQYF
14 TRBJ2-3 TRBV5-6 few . TGTGCCAGCAGCTTGACAGGGAGGTCAGATACGCAGTATTTT CASSLTGRSDTQYF
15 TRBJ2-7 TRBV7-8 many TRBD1 TGTGCCAGCAGCCCGGGGACAGACAGCACCTACGAGCAGTACTTC CASSPGTDSTYEQYF
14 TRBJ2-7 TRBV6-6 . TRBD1 TGTGTCAGCAGTCACGGACAGGGGGCGAGCGAGCTGTACTTC CVSSHGQGASELYF
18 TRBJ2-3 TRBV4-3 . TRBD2 TGCGCCAGCAGCCAAGAAAGACGGGCAGCGGGGGGGGTAGATACGCAGTATTTT CASSQERRAAGGVDTQYF
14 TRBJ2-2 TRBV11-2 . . TGTACCAGCGGTCTGGGCGCGGCCACCGGGGAGCTGTTTTTT CTSGLGAATGELFF
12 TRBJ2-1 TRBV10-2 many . TGCGCCAGCACCTCCCCCCCGGGCGAGCAGTTCTTC CASTSPPGEQFF
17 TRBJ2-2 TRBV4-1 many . TGCGCCAGCAGCCAAGGGTACGAGTCTGAGAACACCGGGGAGCTGTTTTTT CASSQGYESENTGELFF
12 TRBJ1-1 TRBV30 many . TGTGCCTGGGGGGGATGGAACACTGAAGCTTTCTTT CAWGGWNTEAFF